This T cell receptor (beta chain) was captured in a study of spatial heterogeneity in lung cancer. This clonotype was recorded a few times. As yet, its antigen is unknown. V dropped 6 bases and J dropped 2; count of bases not matched to a gene: 12. Germline CDR1 reads MNHEY; CDR2 reads SVGEGT. The CDR3 extends over 16 amino acids. TCRdb fed the 5' RACE reads into MiXCR, producing one record per CDR3 protein. The sample includes about 85,000 distinct CDR3 sequences, around 21% of them seen just once. Stated time point: sample taken at primary tumor resection. Sequencing covered unsorted whole RNA taken from tumor, nontumor lung or frozen PBMC. Whole-study findings and limits: Whereas they appeared in blood less at follow-up, ubiquitous expanded tumor TCRs appeared there more at resection.

The V and J genes are TRBV6-2 or TRBV6-3 and TRBJ2-5; 7 bases fit TRBD2. The TCR comes from a male donor with early-stage non-small cell lung cancer. The sequencing here drew on PBMCs, taken at surgery. CDR3 coding DNA: TGTGCCAGCAGAACCCTCGGGACTACCGAACAAGAGACCCAGTACTTC. As protein: CASRTLGTTEQETQYF.